The rows below give T cell receptor beta chains drawn from one sample of a study of blood T cell repertoires in COVID-19. Libraries were prepared by immunoSEQ multiplex PCR; TCRdb keeps only in-frame clonotypes and omits some of them. The table records more than 85,000 clones, roughly 91% of them present only once. The sequenced sample consisted of peripheral blood. Source of these receptors: a woman aged 50 to 60 with acute or convalescent COVID-19. The CDR3 runs from the conserved cysteine through the conserved F or W. The D gene is left open where the match is weak. Size is omitted from some rows. Given values are once, few, many or a class for expanded clones.

D: .
J: TRBJ2-7
V: TRBV29-1
size: .
DNA: TGCAGCGTTGAGGGAGCCTTCTCCTACGAGCAGTACTTC
CDR3: CSVEGAFSYEQYF

D: .
J: TRBJ1-4
V: TRBV18
size: .
DNA: TGTGCCAGCTCCACAGGGAAAGGGAATGAAAAACTGTTTTTT
CDR3: CASSTGKGNEKLFF

D: TRBD1
J: TRBJ2-2
V: TRBV28
size: .
DNA: TGTGCCAGCCAACAGGGGGGGAACACCGGGGAGCTGTTTTTT
CDR3: CASQQGGNTGELFF

D: .
J: TRBJ2-7
V: TRBV9
size: .
DNA: TGTGCCAGCAGCGACTCGGGGAACGGGGGATCGTCCTACGAGCAGTACTTC
CDR3: CASSDSGNGGSSYEQYF

D: TRBD1
J: TRBJ2-3
V: TRBV6-5
size: .
DNA: TGTGCCAGCAGTCCGACAGGGGCGACAGATACGCAGTATTTT
CDR3: CASSPTGATDTQYF

D: .
J: TRBJ1-1
V: TRBV5-6
size: .
DNA: TGTGCCAGCAGCCTCGCATACGACTCAGGGGCCTTGAGGGGGACTGAAGCTTTCTTT
CDR3: CASSLAYDSGALRGTEAFF

D: .
J: TRBJ2-5
V: TRBV19
size: .
DNA: TGTGCCAGTAGCAAGTTAGCGTACCAAGAGACCCAGTACTTC
CDR3: CASSKLAYQETQYF

D: TRBD1
J: TRBJ2-2
V: TRBV24-1
size: .
DNA: TGTGCCACCAGCCCTGACAGGGCACACACCGGGGAGCTGTTTTTT
CDR3: CATSPDRAHTGELFF

D: .
J: TRBJ1-1
V: TRBV14
size: .
DNA: TGTGCCAGCAGCCAGCGGATCGGACAGACCGCTTTCTTT
CDR3: CASSQRIGQTAFF

D: TRBD2
J: TRBJ2-3
V: TRBV28
size: .
DNA: TGTGCCAGCAGTTTTTGGCCTAGCGGGAACACAGATACGCAGTATTTT
CDR3: CASSFWPSGNTDTQYF

D: .
J: TRBJ2-5
V: TRBV7-8
size: .
DNA: TGTGCCAGCAGCTACCCGACATCCTCGGGGCAAGAGACCCAGTACTTC
CDR3: CASSYPTSSGQETQYF

D: .
J: TRBJ2-1
V: TRBV11-3
size: .
DNA: TGTGCCAGCAGCCCGGGACTCCCATATCACAATGAGCAGTTCTTC
CDR3: CASSPGLPYHNEQFF

D: .
J: TRBJ1-1
V: TRBV5-1
size: .
DNA: TGCGCCAGCAGCGGGCAGAGAAACACTGAAGCTTTCTTT
CDR3: CASSGQRNTEAFF

D: .
J: TRBJ2-7
V: TRBV12-3/TRBV12-4
size: .
DNA: TGTGCCAGCAGCTGGGAGTACGAGCAGTACTTC
CDR3: CASSWEYEQYF

D: .
J: TRBJ1-1
V: TRBV3-1/TRBV3-2
size: .
DNA: TGTGCCAGCAGCCCCACAGAGAACACTGAAGCTTTCTTT
CDR3: CASSPTENTEAFF

D: .
J: TRBJ2-7
V: TRBV3-1/TRBV3-2
size: .
DNA: TGTGCCAGCAGCCAAGGACAGGATACCTACGAGCAGTACTTC
CDR3: CASSQGQDTYEQYF

D: .
J: TRBJ2-3
V: TRBV15
size: .
DNA: TGTGCCACCAGCAGAGAGGTAGCTCCAGATACGCAGTATTTT
CDR3: CATSREVAPDTQYF

D: TRBD2
J: TRBJ2-1
V: TRBV11-2
size: .
DNA: TGTGCCAGCAGCCGAGGACTAGCGGGAGTCTTGCAGTTCTTC
CDR3: CASSRGLAGVLQFF

D: TRBD2
J: TRBJ2-2
V: TRBV29-1
size: .
DNA: TGCAGCGCTGTTCTAGCGGGAGACACCGGGGAGCTGTTTTTT
CDR3: CSAVLAGDTGELFF

D: TRBD1
J: TRBJ2-7
V: TRBV7-6
size: .
DNA: TGTGCCAGCAGCTTAGCTGGGACAGGGGGCTACGAGCAGTACTTC
CDR3: CASSLAGTGGYEQYF

D: TRBD2
J: TRBJ2-4
V: TRBV5-4
size: .
DNA: TGTGCCCCCCCTGGCGGCGGGGGTGATGCCAAAAACATTCAGTACTTC
CDR3: CAPPGGGGDAKNIQYF

D: TRBD2
J: TRBJ2-1
V: TRBV4-2
size: .
DNA: TGTGCCAGCAGCCCCAGCGGACTAGCGGGAGTTTCTAGGAATGAGCAGTTCTTC
CDR3: CASSPSGLAGVSRNEQFF

D: TRBD1
J: TRBJ1-3
V: TRBV3-1/TRBV3-2
size: .
DNA: TGTGCCAGCAGCCAAGATCCGACAGGGAGCGCTGGAAACACCATATATTTT
CDR3: CASSQDPTGSAGNTIYF

D: TRBD2
J: TRBJ2-7
V: TRBV27
size: .
DNA: TGTGCCAGCAGTTTTCGGGTCACGGGAGGCTACGAGCAGTACTTC
CDR3: CASSFRVTGGYEQYF

D: .
J: TRBJ2-1
V: TRBV19
size: .
DNA: TGTGCCAGTAGTAAGGAGTGGATCTACAATGAGCAGTTCTTC
CDR3: CASSKEWIYNEQFF

D: .
J: TRBJ2-3
V: TRBV18
size: .
DNA: TGTGCCAGCTCACCACGCGGGATTCTTGCAGATACGCAGTATTTT
CDR3: CASSPRGILADTQYF

D: .
J: TRBJ2-7
V: TRBV24-1
size: .
DNA: TGTGCCACCAGTGACTCCGACAGAAAATACGAGCAGTACTTC
CDR3: CATSDSDRKYEQYF

D: TRBD2
J: TRBJ2-3
V: TRBV5-1
size: few
DNA: TGCGCCAGCAGCTTAGGACTAGCGGGAGATCCGCAGTATTTT
CDR3: CASSLGLAGDPQYF

D: .
J: TRBJ2-1
V: TRBV10-1
size: .
DNA: TGCGCCAGCAGTGAGTTCGGGCAGGGGAGAACCTATGAGCAGTTCTTC
CDR3: CASSEFGQGRTYEQFF

D: .
J: TRBJ2-1
V: TRBV2
size: .
DNA: TGTGCCAGCAATCCGGGGGAAGTCCCTAACAATGAGCAGTTCTTC
CDR3: CASNPGEVPNNEQFF

D: TRBD2
J: TRBJ2-1
V: TRBV6-2/TRBV6-3
size: .
DNA: TGTGCCAGCAGCCAGAGCGGGAGCCCGGCGCAGTTCTTC
CDR3: CASSQSGSPAQFF

D: .
J: TRBJ1-4
V: TRBV18
size: .
DNA: TGTGCCAGCTCGGAGACAGTGTTGGGTGAAAAACTGTTTTTT
CDR3: CASSETVLGEKLFF

D: TRBD2
J: TRBJ2-3
V: TRBV11-2
size: .
DNA: TGTGCCAGCAGCCTCCAAGCGGGAGGGACTAGCACAGATACGCAGTATTTT
CDR3: CASSLQAGGTSTDTQYF

D: TRBD2
J: TRBJ2-7
V: TRBV30
size: few
DNA: TGTGCCTGGAGTGTTTTACCTAGCGGGGCCTACGAGCAGTACTTC
CDR3: CAWSVLPSGAYEQYF

D: TRBD1
J: TRBJ1-1
V: TRBV5-1
size: .
DNA: TGCGCCAGCAGCCTAGGACAGGGGAGCACTGAAGCTTTCTTT
CDR3: CASSLGQGSTEAFF

D: TRBD1
J: TRBJ1-2
V: TRBV25-1
size: .
DNA: TGTGCCAGCAGTGAATGGGTGACAGGGGGCGCAGACTATGGCTACACCTTC
CDR3: CASSEWVTGGADYGYTF

D: TRBD1
J: TRBJ2-7
V: TRBV5-1
size: .
DNA: TGCGCCAGCAGCCTAAGACAGGGGGCCTACGAGCAGTACTTC
CDR3: CASSLRQGAYEQYF

D: TRBD2
J: TRBJ2-3
V: TRBV5-5
size: .
DNA: TGTGCCAGCAGCTTGACTAGCGGGGTTCTCCCTAGCACAGATACGCAGTATTTT
CDR3: CASSLTSGVLPSTDTQYF

D: .
J: TRBJ2-2
V: TRBV6-5
size: few
DNA: TGTGCCAGCATCAGGGGGGACACCGGGGAGCTGTTTTTT
CDR3: CASIRGDTGELFF

D: TRBD2
J: TRBJ2-2
V: TRBV24-1
size: .
DNA: TGTGCCACCAGTGACTCCGGGACTAGCGGGGGAGGGAACACCGGGGAGCTGTTTTTT
CDR3: CATSDSGTSGGGNTGELFF

D: TRBD1
J: TRBJ2-7
V: TRBV19
size: .
DNA: TGTGCCAGTAGATCCTCCGGGACAGGGAACGAGCAGTACTTC
CDR3: CASRSSGTGNEQYF

D: TRBD1
J: TRBJ2-2
V: TRBV10-1
size: .
DNA: TGCGCCAGCAGTTCACCATCGGGACAGGGGGCCGGGGAGCTGTTTTTT
CDR3: CASSSPSGQGAGELFF

D: TRBD2
J: TRBJ2-1
V: TRBV19
size: .
DNA: TGTGCCAGTAGTATAATAGCGGGAGGGAACAATGAGCAGTTCTTC
CDR3: CASSIIAGGNNEQFF

D: TRBD2
J: TRBJ2-1
V: TRBV18
size: .
DNA: TGTGCCAGCTCATTCCTTGGGACTAGCGGGAGGAGTAATAACTATGAGCAGTTCTTC
CDR3: CASSFLGTSGRSNNYEQFF

D: .
J: TRBJ1-2
V: TRBV25-1
size: once
DNA: TGTGCCAGCAGTGAACAGGGTTGGGGCTACACCTTC
CDR3: CASSEQGWGYTF

D: .
J: TRBJ2-1
V: TRBV14
size: .
DNA: TGTGCCAGCAGCCAAGGCAGGTTCTCCTACAATGAGCAGTTCTTC
CDR3: CASSQGRFSYNEQFF

D: TRBD2
J: TRBJ2-7
V: TRBV7-9
size: .
DNA: TGTGCCAGCAGCACCGGGACTAGCGGGAGGGCCTACGAGCAGTACTTC
CDR3: CASSTGTSGRAYEQYF

D: .
J: TRBJ2-6
V: TRBV24-1
size: .
DNA: TGTGCCACCAGTGGGGGCAGGGGATCTGGGGCCAACGTCCTGACTTTC
CDR3: CATSGGRGSGANVLTF